This T cell receptor beta chain was sequenced for a study of a mutant IDH1 vaccine in newly diagnosed glioma. Study results and limitations: Patients showed vaccine-induced immune responses at a rate of approximately 95%.

Assay: immunoSEQ multiplex PCR; the TCRdb copy retains only in-frame clones and omits some. The sample contains some 120,000 clones, just under 80% of which appear only once. In germline, CDR1 is MNHNY, CDR2 SVGAGI (reference sequence). The CDR3 is 15 residues long. Trimming stripped 6 bases from V and 7 bases from J, with 21 bases between. This clone was detected only once. The antigen is not known. Noted time point: week 11, during vaccination. Vaccine doses each comprised 300 ug of mutant IDH1 20-mer peptide, with topical imiquimod. Diagnosis in the donors showed new WHO grade 3 or 4 astrocytomas that were IDH1-mutant and ATRX-lost.

Sample: PBMCs, taken from a glioma patient whose treatment included an IDH1 peptide vaccine. The chain carries TRBV6-6 and TRBJ1-2; D call uncertain. The receptor was derived from a man aged 35-49 years with glioma. CDR3 in amino acids: CASSQGPSSQLGYTF. The CDR3 DNA reads as TGTGCCAGCAGCCAAGGCCCGTCAAGCCAGCTTGGCTACACCTTC.